This T cell receptor beta chain was recovered during a study of beta chain features in type 1 diabetes. This clone occurred a few times. Distinct nucleotide sequences in the sample also encode this CDR3. Since all of the isolated RNA was reverse transcribed, expressed TCRB transcripts were what got sequenced. Assay: immunoSEQ multiplex PCR; the TCRdb copy retains only in-frame clones and omits some. The data contain some 410,000 clones, 11% of them singletons. Trimming stripped 6 bases from V and 1 base from J, with 6 bases between. Germline V gives CDR1 MDHEN, CDR2 SYDVKM. The length of the CDR3 is 13 residues.

V is TRBV28 and J is TRBJ2-2; unclear D gene. What was sequenced was naive CD4+ T cells from blood. This sequence originates from a young woman in good health. In DNA, the CDR3 is TGTGCCAGCAGCACCGTGAACACCGGGGAGCTGTTTTTT. It translates to CASSTVNTGELFF.